The 16 T cell receptor beta chains in this list originate from one sample, sequenced in a study of beta chain features in type 1 diabetes. cDNA synthesis used the whole RNA isolate, giving expressed TCRB sequences. Assay: immunoSEQ multiplex PCR; the TCRdb copy retains only in-frame clones and omits some. The sample holds 810,000 or so clones, roughly a sixth seen once. The sequencing input was naive CD4+ T cells from blood. The source is a woman younger than 35 in good health.

The chain has TRBV2 and TRBJ2-1; TRBD2 matches at 10 bases. Per germline, CDR1 SNHLY and CDR2 FYNNEI. J was trimmed by 15 bases and V by 5 bases; bases with no gene match: 4. The CDR3 runs 11 residues. The CDR3 loop is CASSLAGDRFF. The DNA of the CDR3 is TGTGCCAGCAGTCTAGCGGGAGACCGGTTCTTC.

This clone was seen a handful of times. Other DNA sequences in the same sample also yield this CDR3. V usage is TRBV5-1 and J usage is TRBJ2-5; 7 bases are a match to TRBD2. V shed 3 bases and J 1 base; nucleotides not matched to a gene: 6. The CDR3 is made up of 15 amino acids. From germline, CDR1 is SGHRS and CDR2 YFSETQ. The CDR3 coding sequence is TGCGCCAGCAGCTCGTTAATAGCGGGCCAAGAGACCCAGTACTTC. Translation: CASSSLIAGQETQYF.

This clone was seen only a few times. The rearrangement joins TRBV5-1 to TRBJ2-3; 7 bases fit TRBD1. Germline trimming cut 4 bases from V and 3 bases from J; bases unmatched to any gene: 5. Germline V CDR1 and CDR2: SGHRS, YFSETQ. The CDR3 is 14 residues long. The CDR3 bases are TGCGCCAGCAGCCTGGACAGGCGGACAGATACGCAGTATTTT. This encodes CASSLDRRTDTQYF.

This clone came up a few times. V usage is TRBV10-3 and J usage is TRBJ2-6, with D unresolved. Trimming pared 6 bases from V and 0 bases from J, leaving 9 bases between. Looked up from germline, CDR1 is ENHRY and CDR2 is SYGVKD. The CDR3 has 15 residues. The CDR3 is CAIRPTYSGANVLTF. DNA for the CDR3: TGTGCCATCAGACCGACCTACTCTGGGGCCAACGTCCTGACTTTC.

V gene TRBV6-6 combines with J gene TRBJ2-1; 8 bases fit TRBD2. The junction had 7 bases not matched to a gene; V was cut back by 6 bases and J by 9 bases. This CDR3 region has 13 residues. CDR1 is MNHNY, CDR2 SVGAGI, per germline (reference sequence). The CDR3 DNA is TGTGCCAGCAGGGCGGGAGGATCAGGTGAGCAGTTCTTC. Amino acid sequence: CASRAGGSGEQFF.

Only a few counts were recorded for this clone. The genes are TRBV6-1 and TRBJ2-7; a possible D gene is TRBD2 (5 bases). The length of the CDR3 is 11 residues. Germline V CDR1 and CDR2: MNHNS, SASEGT. V lost 4 bases to trimming and J lost 5 bases, with 6 bases between them. CDR3 residues: CASSGRDEQYF. CDR3 nucleotide sequence: TGTGCCAGCAGTGGGCGGGACGAGCAGTACTTC.

This clone was counted between two and nine times. CDR3 in DNA: TGCAGCGTTCTTGGCGGGAGTGGAGAGACCCAGTACTTC. It translates to CSVLGGSGETQYF. The V and J genes are TRBV29-1 and TRBJ2-5, with TRBD2 matching over 7 bases. CDR1 is SQVTM, CDR2 ANQGSEA, per germline. Losses at the gene ends were 5 bases for V and 4 bases for J; bases not matched to a gene: 7. The CDR3 covers 13 residues.

Only a few counts were recorded for this clone. The chain combines TRBV6-5 with TRBJ1-2; tentative D call: TRBD1 (5 bases). The V and J ends lost 2 bases and 4 bases respectively, with 14 bases between them. This CDR3 contains 15 residues. Germline loops: CDR1 MNHEY, CDR2 SVGAGI. The DNA of the CDR3 is TGTGCCAGCAGTTACCGGCCAGGGCCAAGCTATGGCTACACCTTC. The encoded protein is CASSYRPGPSYGYTF.

This chain links TRBV28 with TRBJ2-2; TRBD2 is a possible D gene (6 bases). The CDR3 runs 13 residues. Trimming left V 8 bases short and J 5 bases short, with 12 bases between. Germline CDR1 MDHEN, CDR2 SYDVKM. This chain's CDR3 is CASRWAGTGELFF. The CDR3, as DNA: TGTGCCAGCCGATGGGCGGGAACCGGGGAGCTGTTTTTT.

This clone was seen only a few times. The chain combines TRBV4-1 with TRBJ2-7, with D hard to call. CDR3 length equals 13 residues. The V end lost 4 bases, the J end lost 7 bases, and 14 bases lay between the germline ends. Germline values: CDR1 MGHRA, CDR2 YSYEKL. The DNA for the CDR3 is TGCGCCAGCAGCCCCTTCTACGGGCAAGAGCAGTACTTC. Its protein is CASSPFYGQEQYF.

The chain has TRBV28 and TRBJ1-3; possibly TRBD1 for D (5 bases). This CDR3 spans 14 amino acids. Germline V gene lookup returns CDR1 MDHEN and CDR2 SYDVKM. Between the trimmed V and J ends, which lost 5 bases and 3 bases, there was a span of 11 bases. The CDR3 region has the DNA TGTGCCAGCAGTCTGGCAGGGTTTGGAAACACCATATATTTT. It specifies CASSLAGFGNTIYF.

This clone was seen more than once but under ten times. The chain is built from TRBV19 and TRBJ2-1, with D possibly matching TRBD2 (7 bases). Germline V gives CDR1 LNHDA, CDR2 SQIVND (reference sequence). The CDR3 consists of 15 residues. The V gene lost 5 bases and the J gene lost 6 bases, with 17 bases spanning the gap. The CDR3, as DNA: TGTGCCAGTAGTGTCGGGACACGGGGGGTCAATGAGCAGTTCTTC. Translation gives CASSVGTRGVNEQFF. Filled out from reference TRBV19 and TRBJ2-1, the complete variable domain reads DGGITQSPKYLFRKEGQNVTLSCEQNLNHDAMYWYRQDPGQGLRLIYYSQIVNDFQKGDIAEGYSVSREKKESFPLTVTSAQKNPTAFYLCASSVGTRGVNEQFFGPGTRLTVL.

The rearrangement links TRBV7-2 to TRBJ2-1; the D call may be TRBD1 or TRBD2 (6 bases each). The CDR3 spans 16 residues. V was trimmed by 0 bases and J by 4 bases, leaving 13 bases between them. Germline loops: CDR1 SGHTA, CDR2 FQGNSA. CDR3 loop: CASSLAGGSLYNEQFF. Here the CDR3 DNA reads TGTGCCAGCAGCTTAGCGGGGGGCTCCCTTTACAATGAGCAGTTCTTC.

This clone was seen more than once but under ten times. The rearrangement uses TRBV19 and TRBJ2-2, with 8 bases aligning to TRBD1. Germline CDR1 LNHDA, CDR2 SQIVND (reference sequence). The CDR3 has 14 amino acids. V gave up 4 bases and J gave up 5 bases; unmatched junction bases: 3. The CDR3 protein is CASSNTGGTGELFF. DNA for the CDR3: TGTGCCAGTAGTAACACAGGGGGTACCGGGGAGCTGTTTTTT.

The V and J genes are TRBV5-1 and TRBJ2-5, with 11 positions matching TRBD2. This CDR3 spans 14 amino acids. V shed 10 bases and J 6 bases; nucleotides not matched to a gene: 11. Germline assignment: CDR1 SGHRS and CDR2 YFSETQ. CDR3 sequence: CASTDPSGRKTQYF. The CDR3 DNA reads TGCGCCTCCACCGATCCTAGCGGGAGGAAGACCCAGTACTTC.

V and J are TRBV19 and TRBJ2-7; the match to TRBD1 covers 9 bases. The CDR3 is 15 amino acids. J gave up 1 base and V 6 bases, and 7 bases lay outside the gene matches. In germline, CDR1 is LNHDA, CDR2 SQIVND (reference sequence). The CDR3 loop is CASSPGTGRSYEQYF. In nucleotides, the CDR3 is TGTGCCAGTAGCCCCGGGACAGGGCGTTCCTACGAGCAGTACTTC. The full variable domain, with the rest looked up from reference TRBV19 and TRBJ2-7, is DGGITQSPKYLFRKEGQNVTLSCEQNLNHDAMYWYRQDPGQGLRLIYYSQIVNDFQKGDIAEGYSVSREKKESFPLTVTSAQKNPTAFYLCASSPGTGRSYEQYFGPGTRLTVT.